These 14 T cell receptor beta chains were all obtained from the same sample, sequenced in a study of blood T cell repertoires in COVID-19. This table comes from immunoSEQ multiplex PCR, and its TCRdb copy is limited to in-frame clones, with some not included. The table shows roughly 320,000 clones, with about 90% occurring only once. The sequenced material came from peripheral blood. The receptor source for this set is a woman aged 45-59 years with COVID-19, enrolled during active disease.

This clone was observed a few times. V and J are TRBV6-5 and TRBJ2-5; a possible D gene is TRBD1 (6 bases). Germline assignment: CDR1 MNHEY and CDR2 SVGAGI. V was clipped by 8 bases and J by 7 bases, with 14 bases between them. The CDR3 spans 12 residues. The CDR3 DNA reads TGTGCCAGCTTGACAGGCCTCGGGACCCAGTACTTC. Residues: CASLTGLGTQYF.

The chain couples TRBV6-2 or TRBV6-3 to TRBJ1-4, with D tentatively TRBD1 (6 bases). Germline V gives CDR1 MNHEY, CDR2 SVGEGT. Between the trimmed V and J ends, which lost 4 bases and 7 bases, there was a span of 22 bases. The CDR3 sequence is 17 residues long. CDR3 region: CASSSNHLDSHTEKLFF. CDR3 DNA: TGTGCCAGCAGTTCAAATCATCTGGACAGTCATACTGAAAAACTGTTTTTT.

This chain links TRBV9 with TRBJ2-1; the match to TRBD2 covers 13 bases. The germline V gene has CDR1 SGDLS and CDR2 YYNGEE. The CDR3 runs 19 residues. With 4 bases clipped from V and 3 bases from J, the junction kept 13 bases outside the gene matches. This CDR3 is CASSPPTSGRTLHYNEQFF. The CDR3 DNA reads as TGTGCCAGCAGCCCCCCGACTAGCGGGAGGACCCTTCACTACAATGAGCAGTTCTTC.

This clone was counted only a few times. The chain uses TRBV2 and TRBJ2-7; D might be TRBD2 (5 bases). CDR1 is SNHLY, CDR2 FYNNEI, per germline. V lost 8 bases and J 3 bases, leaving 14 bases between the germline ends. The CDR3 covers 13 residues. CDR3 nucleotides: TGTGCCAGCTCCCGTTGGGAGCGCTACGAGCAGTACTTC. It is translated as CASSRWERYEQYF.

The rearrangement joins TRBV10-2 to TRBJ2-6; D not certain. The CDR3 has 17 amino acids. V was cut by 7 bases and J by 4 bases, with 20 bases left in between. The germline gives CDR1 WSHSY, CDR2 SAAADI. The CDR3 nucleotides read TGCGCCAGCACCTTACCACGGTCCGTCGCCGGGGCCAACGTCCTGACTTTC. Translating gives CASTLPRSVAGANVLTF.

This clone was seen more than once but under ten times. The rearrangement links TRBV9 to TRBJ1-1; the D is unclear. The CDR3 runs 15 residues. V lost 0 bases and J 4 bases, leaving 13 bases between the germline ends. Germline V lookup: CDR1 SGDLS, CDR2 YYNGEE. The CDR3 nucleotides are TGTGCCAGCAGCGTAGTGGCCGGGAGGGTCACTGAAGCTTTCTTT. Protein product: CASSVVAGRVTEAFF.

The chain combines TRBV7-9 with TRBJ2-3; no firm D call. There are 12 residues in the CDR3. Germline CDR1 SEHNR, CDR2 FQNEAQ (reference sequence). Trimming removed 5 bases from V and 2 bases from J, with 5 bases in between. The CDR3 nucleotides read TGTGCCAGCAGCCCCTACACAGATACGCAGTATTTT. Its protein is CASSPYTDTQYF.

This chain links TRBV6-5 with TRBJ1-2, with D uncertain. The V end was cut by 7 bases, the J end by 7 bases, with 19 bases between. Germline V CDR1 and CDR2: MNHEY, SVGAGI. CDR3 length equals 14 residues. CDR3: CASTGGVVLGGYTF. CDR3 bases: TGTGCCAGCACTGGAGGAGTAGTTTTGGGTGGCTACACCTTC.

The chain combines TRBV15 with TRBJ2-1, with 7 bases matching TRBD2. Germline values: CDR1 LNHNV, CDR2 YYDKDF (reference sequence). V dropped 3 bases and J dropped 4; count of bases not matched to a gene: 9. This CDR3 spans 16 amino acids. The CDR3 DNA sequence: TGTGCCACCAGCAGTGGGCTAGCGGTTAATTACAATGAGCAGTTCTTC. As protein: CATSSGLAVNYNEQFF.

The J gene is TRBJ2-4, the V gene TRBV5-4; possible D gene TRBD1, 5 bases. The germline V gene encodes CDR1 SGHNT and CDR2 YYREEE (reference sequence). The CDR3 spans 13 residues. Trimming took off 2 bases at V and 5 bases at J, with 8 bases between the two ends. CDR3 nucleotides: TGTGCCAGCAGCTTTGGGGCGGAAAACATTCAGTACTTC. As protein: CASSFGAENIQYF.

The chain joins TRBV5-6 to TRBJ1-6; 8 bases align to TRBD1. This CDR3 is built from 15 residues. Germline V gives CDR1 SGHDT, CDR2 YYEEEE. The V gene end was trimmed by 2 bases and the J gene end by 10 bases; junction bases not matched to a gene: 8. CDR3 nucleotides: TGTGCCAGCAGCTTCGGCGACAGGGGAGGATCACCCCTCCACTTT. It encodes CASSFGDRGGSPLHF. The complete variable domain, with remaining parts taken from reference TRBV5-6 and TRBJ1-6, reads DAGVTQSPTHLIKTRGQQVTLRCSPKSGHDTVSWYQQALGQGPQFIFQYYEEEERQRGNFPDRFSGHQFPNYSSELNVNALLLGDSALYLCASSFGDRGGSPLHFGNGTRLTVT.

The gene calls are TRBV4-1 and TRBJ1-2; unclear D gene. Between the trimmed V and J ends, which lost 2 bases and 4 bases, there was a span of 11 bases. This CDR3 comprises 14 residues. Germline V gene sequence: CDR1 MGHRA, CDR2 YSYEKL. The CDR3 bases are TGCGCCAGCAGCCAATCCGGTCGGGGCTATGGCTACACCTTC. As protein: CASSQSGRGYGYTF.

This clone showed up just once. The chain carries TRBV29-1 and TRBJ1-2; TRBD1 matches 9 bases. Germline values: CDR1 SQVTM, CDR2 ANQGSEA. The CDR3 covers 15 residues. V shed 5 bases, J shed 0 bases, and the junction held 7 bases outside the gene matches. The CDR3 region has the DNA TGCAGCGTTCCAACAGGGGGCGCGGCTAACTATGGCTACACCTTC. Translating it yields CSVPTGGAANYGYTF.

This chain joins TRBV10-3 and TRBJ2-3, with 16 bases that match TRBD2. Germline V gene sequence: CDR1 ENHRY, CDR2 SYGVKD. The CDR3 is 18 amino acids. Trimming took 4 bases from V and 1 from J; bases not matched to a gene: 5. The CDR3 protein is CAISAGLAGGPGTDTQYF. CDR3 DNA sequence: TGTGCCATCAGTGCGGGACTAGCGGGAGGGCCGGGCACAGATACGCAGTATTTT.